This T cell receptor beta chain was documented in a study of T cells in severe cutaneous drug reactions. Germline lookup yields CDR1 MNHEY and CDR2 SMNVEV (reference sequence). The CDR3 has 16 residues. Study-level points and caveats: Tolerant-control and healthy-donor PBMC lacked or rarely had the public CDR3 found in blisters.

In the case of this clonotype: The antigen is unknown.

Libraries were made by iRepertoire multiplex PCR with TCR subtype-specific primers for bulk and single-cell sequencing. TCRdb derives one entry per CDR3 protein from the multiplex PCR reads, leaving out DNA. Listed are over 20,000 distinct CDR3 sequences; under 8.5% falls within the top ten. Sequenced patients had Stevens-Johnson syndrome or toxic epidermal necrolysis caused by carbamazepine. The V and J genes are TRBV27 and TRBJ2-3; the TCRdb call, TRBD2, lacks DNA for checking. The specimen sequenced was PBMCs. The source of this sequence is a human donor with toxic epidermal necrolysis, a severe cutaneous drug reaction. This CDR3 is CASSAHGLAGADTQYF.